This passage covers 21 T cell receptor beta chains from one sample sequenced in a study of vaccination effects on CD4 cells after COVID-19. The assay was immunoSEQ multiplex PCR, and TCRdb's table has in-frame clones only and misses some. Here the sample spans over 45,000 clones, 50% to 80% being singletons. At the end of about ten days of culture, CD4+ T cells were isolated. No antigen has been identified for these receptors. Sequencing was performed on CD4+ T cells from PBMCs cultured without peptide, taken before COVID-19 vaccination. The receptor source for this set is a human donor who received a COVID-19 vaccine.

V is TRBV9 and J is TRBJ2-3; TRBD2 matches at 10 bases. The germline V gene encodes CDR1 SGDLS and CDR2 YYNGEE. CDR3 size: 16 residues. Trimming took 0 bases from V and 5 from J; bases not matched to a gene: 6. This chain's CDR3 is CASSVGRSGGVDTQYF. The CDR3 DNA reads TGTGCCAGCAGCGTAGGAAGGAGCGGGGGGGTAGATACGCAGTATTTT. The full variable domain, rest sourced from reference TRBV9 and TRBJ2-3, is DSGVTQTPKHLITATGQRVTLRCSPRSGDLSVYWYQQSLDQGLQFLIQYYNGEERAKGNILERFSAQQFPDLHSELNLSSLELGDSALYFCASSVGRSGGVDTQYFGPGTRLTVL.

This clone was seen once. The gene calls are TRBV7-8 and TRBJ2-5; the D is unclear. The germline CDR1 and CDR2 sequences are SGHVS and FQNEAQ. V was pared by 3 bases and J by 3 bases, with 8 bases between. This CDR3 spans 13 amino acids. This CDR3 is CASSLASEETQYF. The CDR3 coding sequence is TGTGCCAGCAGCTTGGCATCGGAAGAGACCCAGTACTTC.

By share of the sample, this clone is medium-sized. The chain links TRBV2 to TRBJ1-3; no firm D call. The CDR3 consists of 14 residues. CDR1 and CDR2 (germline): SNHLY, FYNNEI. Trimming removed 8 bases at V and 2 bases at J, with 13 bases between. The DNA of the CDR3 is TGTGCCAGCCTTCCCATAATCACTGGAAACACCATATATTTT. As protein: CASLPIITGNTIYF.

This clone was observed once. The gene calls are TRBV18 and TRBJ1-3; D remains ambiguous. This CDR3 is built from 12 residues. Per the germline V gene, CDR1 is KGHSH and CDR2 is LQKENI. V lost 6 bases and J 2 bases, leaving 5 bases between the germline ends. The CDR3 DNA reads TGTGCCAGCTCCCGCCCTGGAAACACCATATATTTT. Amino acid sequence: CASSRPGNTIYF.

This chain joins TRBV27 and TRBJ2-1; 7 bases align to TRBD2. This CDR3 contains 14 residues. J gave up 5 bases and V 5 bases, and 6 bases lay outside the gene matches. Germline V CDR1 and CDR2: MNHEY, SMNVEV (reference sequence). CDR3 in amino acids: CASSPGTIHNEQFF. CDR3 DNA: TGTGCCAGCAGTCCCGGGACTATCCACAATGAGCAGTTCTTC.

The CDR3: CASRFGTSGRPYSYNEQFF. As DNA, the CDR3 is TGTGCAAGTCGCTTCGGGACTAGCGGGAGGCCCTACTCCTACAATGAGCAGTTCTTC. The chain is built from TRBV12-2 and TRBJ2-1; TRBD2 is taken as the D call from the table, unchecked against the DNA. TRBV12-2 is marked as a pseudogene. This CDR3 region has 19 residues.

V is TRBV12-3 or TRBV12-4 and J is TRBJ2-1; possibly TRBD1 or TRBD2 for D (5 bases each). The CDR3 runs 13 residues. Trimming left V 3 bases short and J 5 bases short, with 8 bases between. The chain's CDR3 is CASSLRGDNEQFF. The CDR3 DNA reads as TGTGCCAGCAGTTTGAGAGGGGACAATGAGCAGTTCTTC.

This clone was found once. This chain joins TRBV2 and TRBJ1-1; D gene uncertain. The V and J ends lost 8 bases and 0 bases respectively, with 10 bases between them. The CDR3 covers 13 residues. The V gene's germline CDR1 is SNHLY and CDR2 FYNNEI. The CDR3 nucleotides read TGTGCCAGCGGACCTGTGATGAACACTGAAGCTTTCTTT. It encodes CASGPVMNTEAFF.

This clone occurred once. This chain joins TRBV19 and TRBJ2-4; D perhaps matches TRBD1 (5 bases). CDR1 and CDR2 (germline): LNHDA, SQIVND (reference sequence). CDR3 size: 16 residues. Trimming pared 5 bases from V and 0 bases from J, leaving 14 bases between. CDR3 nucleotides: TGTGCCAGTAGTCCCCGGGTAGGGGAAGCCAAAAACATTCAGTACTTC. Translation gives CASSPRVGEAKNIQYF.

The rearrangement links TRBV3-1 (or the pseudogene TRBV3-2) to TRBJ2-7; TRBD2 matches at 12 bases. CDR1 is LGHDT and CDR2 is YNNKEL in the germline V gene (reference sequence). The CDR3 covers 15 residues. J lost 4 bases, V lost 5 bases, and 6 bases had no gene match. The CDR3 loop reads CASSKLAGGGYEQYF. The CDR3 region has the DNA TGTGCCAGCAGCAAACTAGCGGGGGGCGGGTACGAGCAGTACTTC.

The chain is built from TRBV6-5 and TRBJ2-5, with TRBD2 as a possible D gene (6 bases). V was shortened by 0 bases and J by 5 bases, with 13 bases between the two germline ends. Germline lookup yields CDR1 MNHEY and CDR2 SVGAGI. The CDR3 has 15 residues. DNA for the CDR3: TGTGCCAGCAGTTACTCTGGGGGGACCAGGGAGACCCAGTACTTC. Amino acids: CASSYSGGTRETQYF.

The chain joins TRBV6-2 or TRBV6-3 to TRBJ2-7; 12 bases align to TRBD2. Germline loops: CDR1 MNHEY, CDR2 SVGEGT. The CDR3 runs to 15 residues. The trim removed 4 bases at V and 4 bases at J, leaving 5 bases unmatched. The CDR3 reads CASSSATSGRYEQYF. The CDR3 region has the DNA TGTGCCAGCAGTTCAGCGACTAGCGGGAGATACGAGCAGTACTTC.

The genes are TRBV4-3 and TRBJ1-6; no definite D call. Germline-derived CDR1 and CDR2 are LGHNA and YSLEER. The CDR3 runs to 14 residues. The V end was cut by 0 bases, the J end by 8 bases, with 8 bases between. In nucleotides, the CDR3 is TGCGCCAGCAGCCAAGATCGTTCTTATTCACCCCTCCACTTT. Its translation: CASSQDRSYSPLHF.

This clone was counted a few times. As DNA, the CDR3 is TGTGCCAGCAGTCGGGCAGGGGGCAACCCAGAGACCCAGTACTTC. Its translation: CASSRAGGNPETQYF. This sequence joins TRBV28 and TRBJ2-5, with 8 positions matching TRBD1. CDR3 length: 15 residues. Trimming cost V 5 bases and J 4 bases; bases outside gene matches: 9. CDR1 MDHEN and CDR2 SYDVKM come from the germline V gene.

J is TRBJ2-1 and V is TRBV28; unclear D gene. V was trimmed by 3 bases and J by 8 bases, leaving 11 bases between them. The CDR3 loop spans 13 amino acids. Looked up from germline, CDR1 is MDHEN and CDR2 is SYDVKM. The CDR3 DNA reads as TGTGCCAGCAGTTTCCGTCCTGGGGATGAGCAGTTCTTC. It specifies CASSFRPGDEQFF.

The chain has TRBV30 and TRBJ2-7; D perhaps matches TRBD1 (5 bases). The CDR3 runs to 12 residues. The germline V and J ends were trimmed by 4 bases and 6 bases, with 13 bases remaining between them. From germline, CDR1 is GTSNPN and CDR2 SVGIG (reference sequence). CDR3 sequence: CAWTTQGGEQYF. The CDR3 nucleotides read TGTGCCTGGACGACGCAGGGTGGCGAGCAGTACTTC.

This clone was detected only a few times. The J gene is TRBJ1-1, the V gene TRBV3-1 (or the pseudogene TRBV3-2); 7 bases fit TRBD1. Germline V gives CDR1 LGHDT, CDR2 YNNKEL (reference sequence). J was trimmed by 2 bases and V by 4 bases; bases with no gene match: 7. The CDR3 length is 15 residues. CDR3: CASSLRQGSNTEAFF. CDR3 nucleotide sequence: TGTGCCAGCAGCCTCCGACAGGGCAGCAACACTGAAGCTTTCTTT.

The rearrangement joins TRBV7-9 to TRBJ2-3, with TRBD2 matching over 7 bases. The V gene end was trimmed by 5 bases and the J gene end by 6 bases; junction bases not matched to a gene: 14. Germline V lookup: CDR1 SEHNR, CDR2 FQNEAQ (reference sequence). This CDR3 has 16 residues. CDR3 in amino acids: CASSRAVAGVGDTQYF. As DNA, the CDR3 is TGTGCCAGCAGCCGCGCTGTGGCGGGGGTAGGGGATACGCAGTATTTT.

The chain uses TRBV6-5 and TRBJ1-1, with D tentatively TRBD1 (6 bases). Trimming pared 6 bases from V and 10 bases from J, leaving 12 bases between. The CDR3 is made up of 11 amino acids. Per germline, CDR1 MNHEY and CDR2 SVGAGI. CDR3 in amino acids: CASRQGGGAFF. The DNA of the CDR3 is TGTGCCAGCAGACAGGGAGGGGGAGCTTTCTTT.

The chain employs TRBV7-2 and TRBJ2-7; no clear D gene. Germline V CDR1 and CDR2: SGHTA, FQGNSA. V lost 3 bases and J lost 3, with 3 bases in between. The CDR3 has 11 amino acids. The CDR3 nucleotides are TGTGCCAGCAGCTTGTACTACGAGCAGTACTTC. It translates to CASSLYYEQYF.

The J gene is TRBJ2-3, the V gene TRBV4-2; 8 positions agree with TRBD2. Germline CDR1 LGHNA, CDR2 YNFKEQ. J was trimmed by 2 bases and V by 5 bases; bases with no gene match: 12. This CDR3 has 17 amino acids. The CDR3 DNA is TGTGCCAGCAGCGCCGGGGGGGCCCACACAATCACAGATACGCAGTATTTT. Amino acid sequence: CASSAGGAHTITDTQYF.